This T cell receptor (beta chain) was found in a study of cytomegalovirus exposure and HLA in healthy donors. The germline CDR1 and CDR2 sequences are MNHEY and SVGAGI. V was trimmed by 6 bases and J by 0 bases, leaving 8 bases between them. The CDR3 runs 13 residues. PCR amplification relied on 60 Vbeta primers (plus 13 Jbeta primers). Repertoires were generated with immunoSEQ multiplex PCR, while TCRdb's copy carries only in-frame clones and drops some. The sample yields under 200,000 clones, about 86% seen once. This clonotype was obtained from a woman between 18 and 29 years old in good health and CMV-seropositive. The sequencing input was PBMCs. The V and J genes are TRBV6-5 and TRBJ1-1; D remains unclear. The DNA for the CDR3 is TGTGCCAGCAGCCGAACAATGAACACTGAAGCTTTCTTT. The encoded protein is CASSRTMNTEAFF.